This is a list of T cell receptor beta chains from one sample in a study of T cell responses to AZD1222 COVID-19 vaccine. The method was immunoSEQ multiplex PCR; TCRdb's version includes in-frame clones alone and lacks a portion of them. The sample comprises roughly 140,000 clones, around 88% of which are singletons, and around 2.3% rests with the top ten. Sample: peripheral blood, taken on day 0 of AZD1222 vaccination. The source is an adult in good health. CDR3s include the opening cysteine and the closing phenylalanine or tryptophan. Each record gives: J gene, V gene, D gene, CDR3 protein. D genes are given only for firm matches.

TRBJ1-2 TRBV28 . CASSPSPFYGYTF
TRBJ2-7 TRBV18 . CASSPTSSYEQYF
TRBJ1-6 TRBV28 . CASSLWPSQGRSPLHF
TRBJ1-1 TRBV7-9 TRBD1 CASSAGQENTEAFF
TRBJ2-1 TRBV14 . CASSQEGRGFVYNEQFF
TRBJ2-1 TRBV4-3 . CASSQSGARVHNEQFF
TRBJ1-5 TRBV15 . CATSRAGGPGRAGQPQHF
TRBJ2-2 TRBV4-3 . CASSPATGAFTGELFF
TRBJ1-2 TRBV29-1 . CSVEQAYGYTF
TRBJ1-6 TRBV6-5 TRBD1 CASRTQQGVDSPLHF
TRBJ2-2 TRBV6-5 . CASGVTGELFF
TRBJ2-1 TRBV14 TRBD2 CASSQVAGPSYNEQFF
TRBJ1-1 TRBV7-2 . CASSLLATEAFF
TRBJ2-1 TRBV28 . CASPGQRNRDGRLQWQFF
TRBJ1-4 TRBV28 . CASSLSHHRAYNEKLFF
TRBJ1-1 TRBV6-5 . CASSYRGRGAEAFF
TRBJ2-2 TRBV7-3 . CASSSGEGDGELFF
TRBJ2-1 TRBV27 TRBD2 CASTFAGVSYNEQFF
TRBJ2-7 TRBV15 TRBD1 CATSRGEGGPHLYAQYF
TRBJ1-2 TRBV19 . CASSPLLVNYGYTF
TRBJ1-3 TRBV5-5 . CASSPGPGNTIYF
TRBJ1-5 TRBV24-1 . CATSAGGVGQPQHF